This T cell receptor beta chain was profiled in a study of blood T cell repertoires in COVID-19 (TCRdb year 2020). For the study in its entirety: The collaborator samples originated in the United States, Italy and Spain and spanned the acute and convalescent phases of COVID-19. The material from the prospective study consisted of cDNA or gDNA derived from T cells, B-cell-depleted T cells, or PBMCs. Subjects who had been exposed to COVID-19, were actively infected with it, or had recovered from it provided the deeply sampled blood TCRbeta repertoires that made up the dataset. A freely available public database, intended as a resource for researchers studying the immune response to SARS-CoV-2, is where the repertoires were released. Samples were obtained from the ongoing ImmuneRACE study (first 160 participants) and from over 1,000 subjects provided by 6 global collaborators. Sample metadata almost always included a de-identified subject ID, COVID-19 status, age in years and sex. Where HLA class I and class II types were available, the types were taken from metadata supplied by the sample provider, not from assay-based typing.

Looking up the germline V gene yields CDR1 SGHDT and CDR2 YYEEEE. Taken from cysteine to phenylalanine, the CDR3 has 16 residues. The CDR3 DNA has 48 bases and is translated from base 1. The germline V end is reduced by 4 bases and the J end by 3 bases; junction bases left unmatched: 11. What the authors observed across the whole study: Clinical and demographic metadata were provided uncurated, with the amount varying by source and participant.

TCRbeta CDR3 regions were amplified from genomic DNA using the immunoSEQ Assay, a bias-controlled multiplex PCR. The authors processed their data as follows. The number of nucleated cells in each sample was estimated from the amplification of reference gene primers within the assay. Sequence reads were collapsed and filtered to measure the absolute abundance of every unique TCRbeta CDR3 rearrangement. For each sample, productive Simpson clonality was calculated as the square root of Simpson's diversity index across productive rearrangements. The source is immuneACCESS, and TCRdb retained only in-frame sequences with V and J called. Part of the clones is not carried over; for the studies checked, unresolved V genes explain less than half of this, and the remainder is unexplained. The DNA was the basis for D and trimming; V, J and clone size are from that table. The sample table holds 150,000 to 200,000 clones, of which approximately 81% were seen once. The ten largest clones add up to more than 14% of the sample.

One collaborating source in Seattle enrolled patients during active infection and followed them longitudinally through the course of disease. Whole blood was collected in K2EDTA tubes by collaborating institutions according to the institutions' own protocols. For TCRbeta analysis, collaborators shipped samples as frozen whole blood, isolated PBMCs, or DNA extracted from either of those sample types. Of note for this clone: Its target antigen remains unknown. Per-base quality was not reported, and no clone a single base away is much larger than it.

Sequences were obtained from peripheral blood. This clonotype originated in a woman in her 70s with COVID-19, enrolled during active disease. The chain uses TRBV5-6 and TRBJ2-3; TRBD2 lines up with 7 middle nucleotides. The CDR3: CASSLKGGSMTDTQYF. DNA sequence: TGTGCCAGCAGCCTTAAGGGCGGGAGCATGACAGATACGCAGTATTTT. When the CDR3 is completed using the reference TRBV5-6 and TRBJ2-3 genes on either side, the full variable domain is DAGVTQSPTHLIKTRGQQVTLRCSPKSGHDTVSWYQQALGQGPQFIFQYYEEEERQRGNFPDRFSGHQFPNYSSELNVNALLLGDSALYLCASSLKGGSMTDTQYFGPGTRLTVL.